One T cell receptor beta chain is described in this entry. Assignment of participants to cohorts was predicated upon participant-reported clinical history. The record originates from a study of blood T cell repertoires in COVID-19. Profiling relied on immunoSEQ multiplex PCR, and the TCRdb table lists in-frame clones only, not all of them. The table shows about 350,000 clones, with around nine tenths occurring only once. This receptor was obtained from a woman in her twenties or thirties who had been exposed to COVID-19. Sequencing was carried out using PBMCs or T cells enriched from blood (not recorded which).

The CDR3 DNA sequence: TGTGCCAGCAGCCACAGGACAGGGCCAAGATTCTCGAAGGAAGCTTTCTTT. This sequence encodes CASSHRTGPRFSKEAFF. The chain links TRBV14 to TRBJ1-1; 8 bases align to TRBD1. CDR1 is SGHDN and CDR2 is FVKESK in the germline V gene. The CDR3 consists of 17 residues. V was clipped by 3 bases and J by 8 bases; unmatched bases: 17.